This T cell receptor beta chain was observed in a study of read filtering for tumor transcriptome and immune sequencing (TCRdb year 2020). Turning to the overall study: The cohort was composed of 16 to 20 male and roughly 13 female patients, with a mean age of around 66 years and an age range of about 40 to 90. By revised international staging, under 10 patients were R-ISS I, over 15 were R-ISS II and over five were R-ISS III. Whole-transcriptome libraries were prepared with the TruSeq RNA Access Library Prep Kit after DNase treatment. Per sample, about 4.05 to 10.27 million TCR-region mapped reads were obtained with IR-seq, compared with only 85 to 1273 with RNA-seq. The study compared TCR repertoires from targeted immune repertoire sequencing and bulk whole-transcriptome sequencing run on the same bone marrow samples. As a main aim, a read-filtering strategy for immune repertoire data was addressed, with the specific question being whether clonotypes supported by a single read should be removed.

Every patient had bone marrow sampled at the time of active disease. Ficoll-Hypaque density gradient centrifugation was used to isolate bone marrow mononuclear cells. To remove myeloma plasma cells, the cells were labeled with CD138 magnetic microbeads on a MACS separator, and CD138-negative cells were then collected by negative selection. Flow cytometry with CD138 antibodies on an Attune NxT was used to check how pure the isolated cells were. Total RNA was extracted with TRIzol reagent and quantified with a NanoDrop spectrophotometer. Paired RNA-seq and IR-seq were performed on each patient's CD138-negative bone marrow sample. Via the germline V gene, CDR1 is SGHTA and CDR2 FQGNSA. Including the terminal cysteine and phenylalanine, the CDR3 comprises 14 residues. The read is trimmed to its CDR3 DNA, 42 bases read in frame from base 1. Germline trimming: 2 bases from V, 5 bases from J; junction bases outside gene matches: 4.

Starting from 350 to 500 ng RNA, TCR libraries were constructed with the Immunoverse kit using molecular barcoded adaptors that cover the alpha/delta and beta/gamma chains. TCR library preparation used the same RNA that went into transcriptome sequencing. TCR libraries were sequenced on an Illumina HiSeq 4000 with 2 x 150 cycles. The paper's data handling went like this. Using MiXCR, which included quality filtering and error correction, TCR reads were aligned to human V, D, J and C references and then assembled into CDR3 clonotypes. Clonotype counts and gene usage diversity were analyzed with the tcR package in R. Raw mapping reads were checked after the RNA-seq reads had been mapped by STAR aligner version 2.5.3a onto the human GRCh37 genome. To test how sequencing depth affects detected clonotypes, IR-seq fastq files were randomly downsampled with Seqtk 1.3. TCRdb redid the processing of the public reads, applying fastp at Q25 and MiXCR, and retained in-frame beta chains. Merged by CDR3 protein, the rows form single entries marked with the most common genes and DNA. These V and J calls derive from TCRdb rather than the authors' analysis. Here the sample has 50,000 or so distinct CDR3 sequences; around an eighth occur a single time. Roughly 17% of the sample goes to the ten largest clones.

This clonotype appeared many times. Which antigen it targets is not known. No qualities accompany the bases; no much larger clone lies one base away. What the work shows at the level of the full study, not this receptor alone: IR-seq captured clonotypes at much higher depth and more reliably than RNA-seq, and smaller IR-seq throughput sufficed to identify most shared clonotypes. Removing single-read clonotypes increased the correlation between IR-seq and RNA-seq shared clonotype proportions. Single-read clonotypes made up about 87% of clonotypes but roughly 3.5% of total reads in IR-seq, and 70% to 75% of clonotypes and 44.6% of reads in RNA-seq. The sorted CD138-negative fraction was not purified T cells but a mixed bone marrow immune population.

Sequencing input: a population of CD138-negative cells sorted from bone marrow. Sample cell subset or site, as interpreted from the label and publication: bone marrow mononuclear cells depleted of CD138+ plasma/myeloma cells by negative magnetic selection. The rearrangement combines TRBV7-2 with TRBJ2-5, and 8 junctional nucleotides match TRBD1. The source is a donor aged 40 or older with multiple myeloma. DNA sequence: TGTGCCAGCAGCTTAAACCGGGACAGGGAGACCCAGTACTTC. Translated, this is CASSLNRDRETQYF.